This T cell receptor (beta chain) was captured by sequencing in a study of T-cell reconstitution after alpha-beta-depleted transplantation in children. Broader study findings: It was surviving recipient T cells and thymic progenitors that gave some patients high TCRbeta diversity at day 60. It was reported that alpha-beta T cells came from several hundred expanded graft clones (about two months after transplant).

Germline CDR1 SNHLY, CDR2 FYNNEI. CDR3 length: 15 amino acids. With 1 base removed from V and 2 bases from J, the gap between germline ends came to 12 bases. This clonotype was seen repeatedly, ten times or more. What it binds is unknown. For TCRbeta, the library was prepared with unique molecular identifiers. MiXCR was run by TCRdb on the PCR reads, yielding one entry per CDR3 protein. The sample carries over 450,000 distinct CDR3 sequences, about 10% recorded once. The source of this sequence is a child aged 2-15 years with inherited bone marrow failure, due to receive a stem cell transplant. The rearrangement links TRBV2 to TRBJ2-7; D possibly corresponds to TRBD2 (5 bases). The sample was PBMCs, taken before TCRalphabeta/CD19-depleted stem cell transplant. CDR3 protein: CASSEGGARTYEQYF. The DNA of the CDR3 is TGTGCCAGCAGTGAAGGGGGAGCTCGGACCTACGAGCAGTACTTC.